This TCR beta chain was profiled in a study of shared clonotypes between healthy human individuals. As to this clone: No antigen is known for it.

Regarding the study as a whole: Generation probabilities were higher for clonotypes shared across all four sorted-subset donors than for unshared ones. Incompleteness in sorted-subset sequencing, despite large depth, was shown by rarefaction. Donors were few, which limited the genetic and exposure-history diversity represented.

TCRdb's copy holds only in-frame clones and misses some; the assay was immunoSEQ multiplex PCR. The sample has 600,000 to 700,000 clones; approximately 73% are singletons. The V gene end was trimmed by 3 bases and the J gene end by 0 bases; junction bases not matched to a gene: 8. This CDR3 comprises 18 residues. CDR1 is MNHEY and CDR2 is SMNVEV in the germline V gene (reference sequence). The study drew all its donors from Caucasian adults living in Nashville, Tennessee. The sequenced material came from memory CD4+ T cells sorted from blood. Sample subset: CD45RA-negative fraction. This receptor was identified in a woman in her 30s in good health. This chain uses TRBV27 with TRBJ2-1; 10 bases fit TRBD2. The CDR3 protein is CASSLSSGRLSSYNEQFF. The CDR3 nucleotides are TGTGCCAGCAGTTTGTCTAGCGGGAGATTGAGCTCCTACAATGAGCAGTTCTTC.